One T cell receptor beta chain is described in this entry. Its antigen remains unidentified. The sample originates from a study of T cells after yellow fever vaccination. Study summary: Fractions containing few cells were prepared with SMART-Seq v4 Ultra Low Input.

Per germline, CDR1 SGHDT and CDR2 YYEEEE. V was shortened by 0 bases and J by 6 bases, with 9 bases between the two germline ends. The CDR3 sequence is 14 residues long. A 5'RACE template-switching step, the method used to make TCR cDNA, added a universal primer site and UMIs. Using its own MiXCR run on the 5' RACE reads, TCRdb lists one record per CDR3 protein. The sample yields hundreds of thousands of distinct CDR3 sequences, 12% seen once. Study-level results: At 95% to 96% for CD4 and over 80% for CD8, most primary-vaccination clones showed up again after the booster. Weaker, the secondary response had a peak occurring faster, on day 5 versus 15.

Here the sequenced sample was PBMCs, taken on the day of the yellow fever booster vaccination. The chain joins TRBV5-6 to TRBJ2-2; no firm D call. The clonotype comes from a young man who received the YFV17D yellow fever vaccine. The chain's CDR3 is CASSLGLPSGELFF. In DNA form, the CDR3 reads TGTGCCAGCAGCTTGGGACTCCCGTCCGGGGAGCTGTTTTTT.